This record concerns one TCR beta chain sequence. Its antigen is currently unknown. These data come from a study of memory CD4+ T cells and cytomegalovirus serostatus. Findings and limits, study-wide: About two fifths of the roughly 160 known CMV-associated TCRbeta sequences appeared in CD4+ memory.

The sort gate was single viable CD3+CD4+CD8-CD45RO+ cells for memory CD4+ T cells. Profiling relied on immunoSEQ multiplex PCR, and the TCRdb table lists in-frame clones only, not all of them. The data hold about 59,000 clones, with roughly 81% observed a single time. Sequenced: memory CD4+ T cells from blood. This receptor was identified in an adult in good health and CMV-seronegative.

The CDR3 sequence is CASSNRAADQPQHF. The CDR3 nucleotides read TGTGCCAGTAGTAACAGGGCCGCGGATCAGCCCCAGCATTTT. The chain carries TRBV19 and TRBJ1-5; D is possibly TRBD1 (6 bases). Trimming removed 4 bases from V and 5 bases from J, with 12 bases in between. Germline lookup yields CDR1 LNHDA and CDR2 SQIVND (reference sequence). The length of the CDR3 is 14 residues.